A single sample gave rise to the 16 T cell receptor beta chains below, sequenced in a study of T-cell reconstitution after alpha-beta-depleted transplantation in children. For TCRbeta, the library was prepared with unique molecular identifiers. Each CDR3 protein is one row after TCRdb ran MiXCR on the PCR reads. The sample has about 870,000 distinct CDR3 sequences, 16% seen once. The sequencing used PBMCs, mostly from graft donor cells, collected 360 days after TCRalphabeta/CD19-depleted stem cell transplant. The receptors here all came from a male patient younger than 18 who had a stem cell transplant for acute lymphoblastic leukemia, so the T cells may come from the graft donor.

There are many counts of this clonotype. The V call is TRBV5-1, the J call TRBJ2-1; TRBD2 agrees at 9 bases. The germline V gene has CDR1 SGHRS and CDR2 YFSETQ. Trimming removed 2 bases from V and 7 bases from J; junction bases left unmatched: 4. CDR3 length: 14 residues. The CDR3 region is CASSLIAGVNEQFF. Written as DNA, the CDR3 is TGCGCCAGCAGCTTAATAGCGGGAGTGAATGAGCAGTTCTTC.

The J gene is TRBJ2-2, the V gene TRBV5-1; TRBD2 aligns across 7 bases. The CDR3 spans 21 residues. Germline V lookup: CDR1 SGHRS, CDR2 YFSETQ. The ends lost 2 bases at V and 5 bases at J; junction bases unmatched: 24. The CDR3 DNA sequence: TGCGCCAGCAGCTTCATTTACCCCCGGGCGAGAAGCGGGGATTCTACCGGGGAGCTGTTTTTT. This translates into CASSFIYPRARSGDSTGELFF.

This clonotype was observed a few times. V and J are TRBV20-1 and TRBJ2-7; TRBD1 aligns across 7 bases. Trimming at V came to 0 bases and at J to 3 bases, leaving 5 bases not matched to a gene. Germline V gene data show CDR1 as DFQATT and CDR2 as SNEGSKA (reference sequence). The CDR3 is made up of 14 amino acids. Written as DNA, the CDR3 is TGCAGTGCTAGAGATGACAGGGTGGTCTACGAGCAGTACTTC. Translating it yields CSARDDRVVYEQYF.

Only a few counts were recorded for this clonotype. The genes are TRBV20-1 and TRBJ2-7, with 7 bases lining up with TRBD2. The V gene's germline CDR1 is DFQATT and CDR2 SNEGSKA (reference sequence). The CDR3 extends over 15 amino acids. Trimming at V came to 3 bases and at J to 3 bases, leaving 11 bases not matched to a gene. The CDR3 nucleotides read TGCAGTGCTAGGGATTCGGGACTACCGAACTACGAGCAGTACTTC. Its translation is CSARDSGLPNYEQYF.

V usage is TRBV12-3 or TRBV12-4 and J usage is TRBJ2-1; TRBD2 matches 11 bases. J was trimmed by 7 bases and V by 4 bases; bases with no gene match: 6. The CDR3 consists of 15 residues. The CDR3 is CASSYGTSGVNEQFF. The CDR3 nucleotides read TGTGCCAGCAGTTACGGGACTAGCGGTGTGAATGAGCAGTTCTTC.

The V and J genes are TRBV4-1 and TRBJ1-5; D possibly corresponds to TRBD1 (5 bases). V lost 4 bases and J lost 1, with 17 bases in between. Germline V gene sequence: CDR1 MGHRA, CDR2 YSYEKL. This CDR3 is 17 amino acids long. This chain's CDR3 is CASSPNIGRASNQPQHF. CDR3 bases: TGCGCCAGCAGCCCCAACATTGGCAGGGCGAGCAATCAGCCCCAGCATTTT.

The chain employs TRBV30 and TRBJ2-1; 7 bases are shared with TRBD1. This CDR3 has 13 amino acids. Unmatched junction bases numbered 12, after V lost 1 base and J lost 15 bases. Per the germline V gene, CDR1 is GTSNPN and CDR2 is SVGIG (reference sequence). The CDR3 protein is CAWSGRTGGPWFF. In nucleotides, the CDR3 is TGTGCCTGGAGTGGCCGGACAGGCGGGCCTTGGTTCTTC.

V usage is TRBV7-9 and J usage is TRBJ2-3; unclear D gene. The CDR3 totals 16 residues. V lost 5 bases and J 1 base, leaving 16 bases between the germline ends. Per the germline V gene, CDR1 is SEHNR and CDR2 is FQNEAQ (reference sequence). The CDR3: CASSIPQAQRTDTQYF. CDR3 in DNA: TGTGCCAGCAGCATTCCGCAGGCGCAGCGCACAGATACGCAGTATTTT.

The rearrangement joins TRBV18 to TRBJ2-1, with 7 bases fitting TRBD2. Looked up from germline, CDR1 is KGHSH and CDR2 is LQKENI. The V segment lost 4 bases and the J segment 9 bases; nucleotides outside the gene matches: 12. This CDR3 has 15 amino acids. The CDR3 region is CASSHPGLERSEQFF. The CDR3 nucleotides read TGTGCCAGCTCACACCCCGGACTAGAAAGGAGTGAGCAGTTCTTC.

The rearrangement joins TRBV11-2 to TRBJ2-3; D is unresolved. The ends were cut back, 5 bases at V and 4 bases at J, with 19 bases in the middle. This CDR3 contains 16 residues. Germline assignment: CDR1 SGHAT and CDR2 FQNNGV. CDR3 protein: CASSPLLVRLADTQYF. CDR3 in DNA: TGTGCCAGCAGCCCCCTTCTAGTGAGGCTGGCAGATACGCAGTATTTT.

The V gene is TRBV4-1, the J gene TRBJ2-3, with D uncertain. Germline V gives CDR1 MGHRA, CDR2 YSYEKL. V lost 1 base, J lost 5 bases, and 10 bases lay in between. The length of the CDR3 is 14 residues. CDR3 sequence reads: CASSQAPLRDTQYF. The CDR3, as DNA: TGCGCCAGCAGCCAAGCCCCTTTAAGAGATACGCAGTATTTT.

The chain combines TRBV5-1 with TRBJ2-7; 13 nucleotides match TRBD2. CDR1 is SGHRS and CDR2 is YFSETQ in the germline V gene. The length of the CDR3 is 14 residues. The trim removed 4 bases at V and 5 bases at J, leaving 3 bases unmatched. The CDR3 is CASSPTSGRDEQYF. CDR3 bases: TGCGCCAGCAGCCCCACTAGCGGGAGGGACGAGCAGTACTTC.

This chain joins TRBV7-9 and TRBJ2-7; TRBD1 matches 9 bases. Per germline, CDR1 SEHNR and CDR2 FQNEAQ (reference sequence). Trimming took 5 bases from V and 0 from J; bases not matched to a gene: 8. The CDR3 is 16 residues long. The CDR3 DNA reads TGTGCCAGCAGCCCCTCGACAGGGGGAGTCTCCTACGAGCAGTACTTC. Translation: CASSPSTGGVSYEQYF.

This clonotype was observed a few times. For the CDR3, the DNA is TGTGCCAGCAGTTGGGTTCTAACGAGGGCGAACACCGGGGAGCTGTTTTTT. It is translated as CASSWVLTRANTGELFF. The chain carries TRBV27 and TRBJ2-2; D possibly corresponds to TRBD2 (5 bases). Germline V lookup: CDR1 MNHEY, CDR2 SMNVEV (reference sequence). The CDR3 runs to 17 residues. Trimming stripped 4 bases from V and 0 bases from J, with 15 bases between.

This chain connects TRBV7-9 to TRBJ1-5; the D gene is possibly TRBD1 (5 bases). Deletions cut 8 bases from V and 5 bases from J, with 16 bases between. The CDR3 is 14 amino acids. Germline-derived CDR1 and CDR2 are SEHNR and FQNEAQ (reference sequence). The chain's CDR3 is CASGALGIDQPQHF. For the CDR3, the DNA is TGTGCCAGCGGGGCTCTGGGCATAGATCAGCCCCAGCATTTT. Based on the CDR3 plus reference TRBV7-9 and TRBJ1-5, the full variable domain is DTGVSQNPRHKITKRGQNVTFRCDPISEHNRLYWYRQTLGQGPEFLTYFQNEAQLEKSRLLSDRFSAERPKGSFSTLEIQRTEQGDSAMYLCASGALGIDQPQHFGDGTRLSIL.

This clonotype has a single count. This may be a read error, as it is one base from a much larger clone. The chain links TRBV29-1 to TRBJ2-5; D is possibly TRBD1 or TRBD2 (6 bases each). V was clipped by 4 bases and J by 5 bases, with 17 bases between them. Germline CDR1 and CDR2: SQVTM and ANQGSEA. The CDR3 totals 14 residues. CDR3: CSVAGGGPDETQYF. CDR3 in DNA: TGCAGCGTTGCAGGAGGGGGACCCGACGAGACCCAGTACTTC.